Only one count was recorded for the clone carrying this T cell receptor (beta chain). Its antigen is unknown. Assay: immunoSEQ multiplex PCR; the TCRdb copy retains only in-frame clones and omits some. The table lists about 580,000 clones, about 98% of them singletons. This sample is drawn from a study of shared clonotypes between healthy human individuals. General observations from the study: Tissues were not sampled, only blood, and their repertoires likely differ. Generation of non-shared clonotypes was less probable than generation of clonotypes shared by all four donors.

V lost 5 bases to trimming and J lost 0 bases; unmatched junction nucleotides: 5. CDR1 MDHEN and CDR2 SYDVKM come from the germline V gene. The CDR3 contains 15 residues. Positive CCR7 selection of CD45RO-negative cells yielded the naive CD8 cells, and terminally differentiated effector memory CD45RA+ cells were excluded. None of the donors, who were healthy HIV-negative adults, had recently had acute infections or vaccinations. The J gene is TRBJ2-3, the V gene TRBV28; TRBD2 matches 7 bases. The receptor's source is a man younger than 40 in good health. Sequencing input: naive CD8+ T cells sorted from blood. CDR3 residues: CASSLTSDSTDTQYF. As DNA, the CDR3 is TGTGCCAGCAGTCTAACTAGCGATAGCACAGATACGCAGTATTTT.